These 32 T cell receptor beta chains share one sample of origin, sequenced in a study of blood T cell repertoires in COVID-19. Clones were sequenced by immunoSEQ multiplex PCR, and TCRdb holds only the in-frame ones, with some missing. The sample shows about 160,000 clones, around 85% of them seen only once. The sequencing sample was made of peripheral blood. These receptors were taken from a man aged 65 to 79 with acute or convalescent COVID-19.

The chain employs TRBV28 and TRBJ1-4, with 7 bases lining up with TRBD1. Trimming cost V 2 bases and J 7 bases; bases outside gene matches: 7. The germline V gene has CDR1 MDHEN and CDR2 SYDVKM. The CDR3 runs to 15 residues. CDR3 coding DNA: TGTGCCAGCAGTTTAAAAGACAGGGTTGGTGAAAAACTGTTTTTT. Translation: CASSLKDRVGEKLFF.

This clone showed up just a few times. The CDR3 coding sequence is TGTGCCAGCAGCGTATTTTCCGATGAGCAGTTCTTC. It codes for CASSVFSDEQFF. The chain combines TRBV9 with TRBJ2-1, with unresolved D. With 1 base removed from V and 8 bases from J, the gap between germline ends came to 7 bases. The CDR3 length is 12 residues. Germline assignment: CDR1 SGDLS and CDR2 YYNGEE.

The chain is built from TRBV27 and TRBJ1-1, with D possibly matching TRBD1 (5 bases). Trimming shortened V by 3 bases and J by 4 bases, and 12 bases separated the two germline ends. This CDR3 spans 14 amino acids. Germline V lookup: CDR1 MNHEY, CDR2 SMNVEV (reference sequence). Written as DNA, the CDR3 is TGTGCCAGCAGTTTGGGGGGATGGGGCACTGAAGCTTTCTTT. This sequence encodes CASSLGGWGTEAFF.

The chain has TRBV6-5 and TRBJ2-1; 7 nucleotides line up with TRBD2. The V segment lost 8 bases and the J segment 6 bases; nucleotides outside the gene matches: 13. Germline-derived CDR1 and CDR2 are MNHEY and SVGAGI. The CDR3 sequence is 15 residues long. This CDR3 is CASGPLTSQVNEQFF. The CDR3 bases are TGTGCCAGCGGACCGTTGACTAGCCAGGTCAATGAGCAGTTCTTC.

The V and J genes are TRBV18 and TRBJ1-2, with 8 bases that match TRBD1. V dropped 2 bases and J dropped 7; count of bases not matched to a gene: 9. Germline CDR1 is KGHSH and CDR2 is LQKENI. The CDR3 is made up of 15 amino acids. The CDR3 nucleotides are TGTGCCAGCTCACCATTATCGCAGGGGGCCTCTGGCTACACCTTC. Protein sequence: CASSPLSQGASGYTF.

V gene TRBV4-2 combines with J gene TRBJ2-7, with D hard to call. CDR1 is LGHNA, CDR2 YNFKEQ, per germline. The CDR3 extends over 11 amino acids. Trimming took off 0 bases at V and 7 bases at J, with 4 bases between the two ends. CDR3: CASSQDGEQYF. DNA of the CDR3: TGTGCCAGCAGCCAAGACGGGGAGCAGTACTTC.

The genes are TRBV21-1 and TRBJ2-5; whether TRBD2, the table's D call, matches the DNA was not checked. TRBV21-1 is reported as a pseudogene. This CDR3 is 18 amino acids long. This CDR3 is CASSVSGTSGGAQETQYF. The CDR3 nucleotides are TGTGCCAGCAGCGTCTCCGGGACTAGCGGGGGGGCCCAAGAGACCCAGTACTTC.

The chain joins TRBV19 to TRBJ2-3; TRBD2 matches at 12 bases. The CDR3 loop spans 15 amino acids. Per the germline V gene, CDR1 is LNHDA and CDR2 is SQIVND (reference sequence). V gave up 4 bases and J gave up 7 bases; unmatched junction bases: 6. CDR3 protein: CASSTLAGGPNTQYF. CDR3 nucleotides: TGTGCCAGTAGTACCCTAGCGGGAGGGCCGAATACGCAGTATTTT.

The gene calls are TRBV5-8 and TRBJ2-2; 10 bases agree with TRBD1. Looked up from germline, CDR1 is SGHTS and CDR2 is YDEGEE. V lost 2 bases and J lost 2; bases outside the gene matches: 6. The length of the CDR3 is 17 residues. CDR3 amino acids: CASSFTTGGGNTGELFF. In DNA form, the CDR3 reads TGTGCCAGCAGCTTTACGACAGGGGGCGGTAACACCGGGGAGCTGTTTTTT. Looking up the rest from reference TRBV5-8 and TRBJ2-2 gives the full variable domain: EAGVTQSPTHLIKTRGQQATLRCSPISGHTSVYWYQQALGLGLQFLLWYDEGEERNRGNFPPRFSGRQFPNYSSELNVNALELEDSALYLCASSFTTGGGNTGELFFGEGSRLTVL.

The chain combines TRBV5-1 with TRBJ2-2; D unresolved. This CDR3 spans 14 amino acids. CDR1 SGHRS and CDR2 YFSETQ come from the germline V gene. Trimming took off 5 bases at V and 4 bases at J, with 12 bases between the two ends. The CDR3 bases are TGCGCCAGCAGAGGAGAAGGTGGCACCGGGGAGCTGTTTTTT. Its protein product is CASRGEGGTGELFF.

V usage is TRBV18 and J usage is TRBJ1-1; 10 bases map to TRBD1. Germline CDR1 and CDR2: KGHSH and LQKENI. With 1 base clipped from V and 4 bases from J, the junction kept 6 bases outside the gene matches. The CDR3 runs 16 residues. The CDR3 region is CASSPLQTGGFTEAFF. CDR3 bases: TGTGCCAGCTCACCACTGCAGACAGGGGGCTTCACTGAAGCTTTCTTT.

V gene TRBV28 combines with J gene TRBJ2-1, with TRBD2 matching over 7 bases. CDR3 length equals 15 residues. With 2 bases clipped from V and 3 bases from J, the junction kept 4 bases outside the gene matches. CDR1 is MDHEN, CDR2 SYDVKM, per germline. DNA of the CDR3: TGTGCCAGCAGTTTAGCGGGAGTTCACTACAATGAGCAGTTCTTC. Protein: CASSLAGVHYNEQFF.

This clone has a handful of counts. The rearrangement links TRBV24-1 to TRBJ1-5; weak D call: TRBD1 (6 bases). Germline CDR1 KGHDR, CDR2 SFDVKD. V was trimmed by 4 bases and J by 2 bases, leaving 8 bases between them. The CDR3 sequence is 14 residues long. CDR3 in DNA: TGTGCCACCAGTGAGGCAGGGGGCAATCAGCCCCAGCATTTT. As protein: CATSEAGGNQPQHF.

This chain joins TRBV28 and TRBJ1-5; D is possibly TRBD1 (5 bases). CDR3 length: 12 amino acids. CDR1 and CDR2 from the germline V gene are MDHEN and SYDVKM. Deletions cut 3 bases from V and 6 bases from J, with 6 bases between. The CDR3 DNA is TGTGCCAGCAGTTTGACAGTTCAGCCCCAGCATTTT. This encodes CASSLTVQPQHF. The complete variable domain, with remaining parts taken from reference TRBV28 and TRBJ1-5, reads DVKVTQSSRYLVKRTGEKVFLECVQDMDHENMFWYRQDPGLGLRLIYFSYDVKMKEKGDIPEGYSVSREKKERFSLILESASTNQTSMYLCASSLTVQPQHFGDGTRLSIL.

The chain recombines TRBV5-8 with TRBJ1-4, with 12 positions matching TRBD1. The CDR3 is 17 amino acids. V trimming: 0 bases; J trimming: 7 bases; junction bases outside the gene matches: 7. Germline V lookup: CDR1 SGHTS, CDR2 YDEGEE. In nucleotides, the CDR3 is TGTGCCAGCAGCTTGGATGGGACAGGGGGCGCGGGTGAAAAACTGTTTTTT. As protein: CASSLDGTGGAGEKLFF.

The V gene is TRBV5-1, the J gene TRBJ2-1, with TRBD2 identical over 13 bases. Trimming at V came to 0 bases and at J to 6 bases, leaving 3 bases not matched to a gene. The length of the CDR3 is 16 residues. CDR1 is SGHRS, CDR2 YFSETQ, per germline. The CDR3 reads CASSLGTSGRANEQFF. The CDR3 DNA reads as TGCGCCAGCAGCTTGGGAACTAGCGGGAGGGCCAATGAGCAGTTCTTC.

The chain recombines TRBV27 with TRBJ2-5, with D uncertain. The CDR3 has 12 amino acids. Germline-derived CDR1 and CDR2 are MNHEY and SMNVEV (reference sequence). Trimming left V 0 bases short and J 5 bases short, with 4 bases between. Here the CDR3 reads CASSLSGETQYF. In nucleotides, the CDR3 is TGTGCCAGCAGTTTATCCGGGGAGACCCAGTACTTC.

The V and J genes are TRBV5-4 and TRBJ1-4; the match to TRBD1 covers 8 bases. Germline values: CDR1 SGHNT, CDR2 YYREEE (reference sequence). J was trimmed by 4 bases and V by 4 bases; bases with no gene match: 6. This CDR3 is 15 amino acids long. The CDR3 DNA reads TGTGCCAGCAGCGAACAGGGGGGACTTAATGAAAAACTGTTTTTT. Translating gives CASSEQGGLNEKLFF.

The chain links TRBV28 to TRBJ2-1, with D uncertain. The CDR3 has 13 residues. Trimming took 1 base from V and 5 from J, leaving 6 bases between them. Germline CDR1 MDHEN, CDR2 SYDVKM. The CDR3 bases are TGTGCCAGCAGTTTATTCCAGAACAATGAGCAGTTCTTC. Translation: CASSLFQNNEQFF.

This sequence joins TRBV6-5 and TRBJ1-5, with a tentative D call TRBD1 (6 bases). CDR3 size: 15 residues. Per germline, CDR1 MNHEY and CDR2 SVGAGI. Trimming left V 8 bases short and J 2 bases short, with 16 bases between. The CDR3 bases are TGTGCCAGCGCGGCGGGGGGGCTAGGCAATCAGCCCCAGCATTTT. It is translated as CASAAGGLGNQPQHF.

This clone was seen a single time. This sequence joins TRBV7-9 and TRBJ2-7; D is undetermined. This CDR3 has 14 amino acids. Germline loops: CDR1 SEHNR, CDR2 FQNEAQ (reference sequence). The V end was cut by 2 bases, the J end by 2 bases, with 10 bases between. In DNA, the CDR3 is TGTGCCAGCAGCTTAAAAGCCCTAGCCTACGAGCAGTACTTC. It codes for CASSLKALAYEQYF.

The V and J genes are TRBV30 and TRBJ2-7; 7 bases are a match to TRBD1. V was clipped by 2 bases and J by 3 bases; unmatched bases: 7. The V gene's germline CDR1 is GTSNPN and CDR2 SVGIG (reference sequence). The CDR3 extends over 14 amino acids. CDR3 in amino acids: CAWSSVQGNYEQYF. CDR3 DNA sequence: TGTGCCTGGAGTTCAGTACAGGGGAACTACGAGCAGTACTTC.

The rearrangement joins TRBV29-1 to TRBJ2-7; 11 bases agree with TRBD2. Trimming took 4 bases from V and 5 from J; bases not matched to a gene: 4. CDR1 and CDR2 from the germline V gene are SQVTM and ANQGSEA. This CDR3 spans 13 amino acids. CDR3 nucleotides: TGCAGCGTTGCTACTAGCGGGAGCAACGAGCAGTACTTC. It codes for CSVATSGSNEQYF.

This rearrangement joins TRBV9 to TRBJ2-6, with TRBD2 matching over 7 bases. CDR3 length: 18 residues. The germline CDR1 and CDR2 sequences are SGDLS and YYNGEE. J gave up 0 bases and V 0 bases, and 6 bases lay outside the gene matches. CDR3 in DNA: TGTGCCAGCAGCGTAGGGGGGAGGGCGCTCTCTGGGGCCAACGTCCTGACTTTC. Translation: CASSVGGRALSGANVLTF.

J is TRBJ2-3 and V is TRBV14, with TRBD2 as a possible D gene (6 bases). The CDR3 has 15 amino acids. Germline assignment: CDR1 SGHDN and CDR2 FVKESK. V was trimmed by 4 bases and J by 4 bases, leaving 15 bases between them. CDR3: CASSPGRRDPDTQYF. As DNA, the CDR3 is TGTGCCAGCAGCCCCGGGAGACGGGACCCAGATACGCAGTATTTT.

The chain has TRBV7-9 and TRBJ2-2; 10 bases are shared with TRBD2. The CDR3 is 15 amino acids. V shed 5 bases and J 5 bases; nucleotides not matched to a gene: 5. CDR1 SEHNR and CDR2 FQNEAQ come from the germline V gene (reference sequence). The CDR3 loop reads CASSISGRNTGELFF. CDR3 coding DNA: TGTGCCAGCAGCATTAGCGGGAGGAATACCGGGGAGCTGTTTTTT.

V and J are TRBV7-2 and TRBJ2-7; 11 positions agree with TRBD2. V dropped 4 bases and J dropped 2; count of bases not matched to a gene: 4. Germline lookup yields CDR1 SGHTA and CDR2 FQGNSA. This CDR3 contains 15 residues. The CDR3 DNA is TGTGCCAGCAGCTCAGTAGCGGGAGGGGCCTACGAGCAGTACTTC. Its translation is CASSSVAGGAYEQYF. The full variable domain, completed using reference TRBV7-2 and TRBJ2-7, is GAGVSQSPSNKVTEKGKDVELRCDPISGHTALYWYRQSLGQGLEFLIYFQGNSAPDKSGLPSDRFSAERTGGSVSTLTIQRTQQEDSAVYLCASSSVAGGAYEQYFGPGTRLTVT.

This chain connects TRBV11-3 to TRBJ2-1, with 14 bases aligning to TRBD2. This CDR3 comprises 14 residues. The ends lost 5 bases at V and 9 bases at J; junction bases unmatched: 3. CDR1 and CDR2 from the germline V gene are SGHNT and YENEEA. CDR3 sequence (DNA): TGTGCCAGCAGCACGGGACTAGCGGGGGCTGAGCAGTTCTTC. It codes for CASSTGLAGAEQFF.

The chain recombines TRBV6-6 with TRBJ2-7; D is ambiguous. Looked up from germline, CDR1 is MNHNY and CDR2 is SVGAGI (reference sequence). The CDR3 runs to 14 residues. V dropped 6 bases and J dropped 1 base, with 13 bases sitting between them. The CDR3 loop is CASSPTSRSYEQYF. CDR3 nucleotides: TGTGCCAGCAGCCCAACCTCTAGGTCCTACGAGCAGTACTTC.

The rearrangement uses TRBV7-9 and TRBJ1-4, with 7 nucleotides matching TRBD1. V lost 5 bases and J lost 2; bases outside the gene matches: 5. In germline, CDR1 is SEHNR, CDR2 FQNEAQ (reference sequence). The CDR3 consists of 15 residues. CDR3 amino acids: CASSGHRGTNEKLFF. Here the CDR3 DNA reads TGTGCCAGCAGCGGTCACAGGGGCACTAATGAAAAACTGTTTTTT.

This clone has more than one count but fewer than ten. V gene TRBV30 combines with J gene TRBJ1-5, with TRBD1 as a possible D gene (6 bases). The CDR3 consists of 13 residues. CDR1 and CDR2 (germline): GTSNPN, SVGIG (reference sequence). Trimming pared 1 base from V and 6 bases from J, leaving 10 bases between. CDR3 region: CAWSGGGAQPQHF. DNA of the CDR3: TGTGCCTGGAGTGGCGGGGGGGCTCAGCCCCAGCATTTT.

CDR3 sequence reads: CASSGLAGGTDTQYF. CDR3 sequence (DNA): TGTGCCAGCAGTGGCCTAGCGGGGGGCACAGATACGCAGTATTTT. V usage is TRBV2 and J usage is TRBJ2-3; 10 bases agree with TRBD2. In germline, CDR1 is SNHLY, CDR2 FYNNEI. The V segment lost 4 bases and the J segment 1 base; nucleotides outside the gene matches: 2. There are 15 residues in the CDR3.